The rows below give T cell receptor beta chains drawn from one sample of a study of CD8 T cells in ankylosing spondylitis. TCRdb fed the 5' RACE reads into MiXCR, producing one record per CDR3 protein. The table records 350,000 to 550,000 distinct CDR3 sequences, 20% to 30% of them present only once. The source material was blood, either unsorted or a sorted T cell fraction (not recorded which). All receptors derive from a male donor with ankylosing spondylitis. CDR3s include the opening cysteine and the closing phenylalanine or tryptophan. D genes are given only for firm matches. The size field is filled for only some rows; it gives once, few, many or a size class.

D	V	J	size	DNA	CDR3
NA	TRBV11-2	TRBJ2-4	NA	TGTGCCAGCAGTTTAGAGGTGGGACGGGGCCCACGAGCCAAAAACATTCAGTACTTC	CASSLEVGRGPRAKNIQYF
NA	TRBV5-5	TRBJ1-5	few	TGTGCCAGCAGCATCATGACCTCGGGCAATCAGCCCCAGCATTTT	CASSIMTSGNQPQHF
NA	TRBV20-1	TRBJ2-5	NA	TGCAGTGCTAGTCAGGGGACCATTGGGGAGACCCAGTACTTC	CSASQGTIGETQYF
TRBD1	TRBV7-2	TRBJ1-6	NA	TGTGCCAGCAGCCCCAGGACAGGGGTGAATTTGGCACCCCTCCACTTT	CASSPRTGVNLAPLHF
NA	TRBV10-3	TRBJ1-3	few	TGTGCCATCAGTGAGTCGCCCGAAGGAAACACCATATATTTT	CAISESPEGNTIYF
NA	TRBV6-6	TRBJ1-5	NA	TGTGCCAGCAAAACAGGGCCGGAGCAGCCCCAGCATTTT	CASKTGPEQPQHF
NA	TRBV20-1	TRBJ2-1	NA	TGCAGTGCTAGAGATAGGCATGAGCAGTTCTTC	CSARDRHEQFF
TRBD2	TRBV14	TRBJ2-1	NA	TGTGCCAGCAGACCCAGCGGGAGGAATGAGCAGTTCTTC	CASRPSGRNEQFF
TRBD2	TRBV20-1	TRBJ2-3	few	TGCAGTGCTACCTGGACTAGCGGGAGAAGAGCTAGCACAGATACGCAGTATTTT	CSATWTSGRRASTDTQYF
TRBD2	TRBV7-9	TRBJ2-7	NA	TGTGCCAGCAGCTTGCAACTAGCGGGAGACGAGCAGTACTTC	CASSLQLAGDEQYF
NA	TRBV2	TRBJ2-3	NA	TGTGCCAGCAGGGGCCCAGCGGAAAGCACAGATACGCAGTATTTT	CASRGPAESTDTQYF
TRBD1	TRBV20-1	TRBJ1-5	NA	TGCAGTGCTAGAGATCCTATTTGGACAGGGCAGGCTCAGCCCCAGCATTTT	CSARDPIWTGQAQPQHF
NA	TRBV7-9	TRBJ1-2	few	TGTGCCAGCAGCTCACAGGGATTCGGCTACACCTTC	CASSSQGFGYTF
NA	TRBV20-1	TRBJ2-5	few	TGCAGTGCTCGTAGGGGCCAAGAGACCCAGTACTTC	CSARRGQETQYF
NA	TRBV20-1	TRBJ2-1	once	TGCAGTGCTTCTCTTTCGGGCGGGATTTACAATGAGCAGTTCTTC	CSASLSGGIYNEQFF
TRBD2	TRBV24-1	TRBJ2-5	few	TGTGCCACCAGTGACACTAGCGGGAGCGGAGAGACCCAGTACTTC	CATSDTSGSGETQYF